Included here is one T cell receptor (beta chain) sequence, with context. The antigen remains undetermined. The entry originates in a study of T cells in Graves' hyperthyroidism and ophthalmopathy. Broader study findings: Most clonotypes expanded in thyroid above 0.001 were likewise present in blood.

The CDR3 regions of TCR beta were amplified from RNA transcripts. The HTBI set primed first-round TCR CDR3 RT-PCR. TCRdb analysed the multiplex PCR reads with MiXCR anew, one entry per CDR3 protein. This sample has about 640,000 distinct CDR3 sequences, with around 20% found just once. This CDR3 spans 12 amino acids. V shed 8 bases and J 14 bases; nucleotides not matched to a gene: 14. CDR1 is DFQATT, CDR2 SNEGSKA, per germline (reference sequence). The specimen sequenced was blood. This chain uses TRBV20-1 with TRBJ2-5; 10 nucleotides match TRBD1. The TCR was taken from a man aged 25 to 45 with Graves' ophthalmopathy. The CDR3 reads CSTGQGTGGRYF. CDR3 nucleotide sequence: TGCAGTACGGGACAGGGGACGGGCGGTCGCTACTTC.